This T cell receptor (beta chain) was profiled in a study of beta chain features in type 1 diabetes. At the level of the study: There were 95 million to 110 million sorted cells examined across all samples. Findings of the study overall: Type 1 diabetes patients had moderately but significantly shorter TCRB CDR3s in all four CD4+ subsets.

Every isolated RNA sample was fully reverse transcribed, so sequencing captured expressed TCRB transcripts. Generated by immunoSEQ multiplex PCR, the TCRdb table keeps only in-frame clones and is missing some. This sample has 200,000 to 250,000 clones, with roughly 16% found just once. This clone has more than one count but fewer than ten. Its antigen remains unknown. The CDR3 has 14 amino acids. Germline assignment: CDR1 SQVTM and CDR2 ANQGSEA. V was clipped by 3 bases and J by 0 bases, with 9 bases between them. The sequenced sample consisted of naive CD4+ T cells from blood. This clonotype originated in a man younger than 45 with type 1 diabetes. The chain couples TRBV29-1 to TRBJ1-3; no clear D gene. CDR3 loop: CSVEDGYSGNTIYF. Here the CDR3 DNA reads TGCAGCGTTGAGGATGGTTACTCTGGAAACACCATATATTTT.